This TCR beta chain was retrieved from a study of radiotherapy plus CTLA-4 blockade in lung cancer. On the study more broadly: Disease control was present in 30% to 35% of patients, and objective responses in roughly 17%.

Only in-frame clones appear in the TCRdb table, and some are missing; sequencing was by immunoSEQ multiplex PCR. The sample lists approximately 33,000 clones, around 80% occurring once. General study findings and limits: Once radiotherapy plus ipilimumab had been given, TCR clones derived from tumor expanded in blood. With interferon-beta, early dynamics of blood T cell clones were reported to best predict response.

This CDR3 region has 14 residues. From germline, CDR1 is SGHRS and CDR2 YFSETQ. Trimming removed 0 bases from V and 9 bases from J, with 10 bases in between. Worth noting for this clone: Antigen: not known.

Lung cancer patients with chemo-refractory metastatic non-small-cell disease were given focal radiation plus CTLA-4 blockade with ipilimumab. The receptor was derived from a human donor with non-small cell lung cancer who had stable disease on radiotherapy plus ipilimumab. The sequences come from peripheral blood, collected from a patient treated with radiotherapy plus ipilimumab. The chain joins TRBV5-1 to TRBJ1-6; D uncertain. CDR3 bases: TGCGCCAGCAGCTTGGACCTGGGCGGTTCACCCCTCCACTTT. This encodes CASSLDLGGSPLHF.